This entry features one T cell receptor beta chain sequence. This clone was seen a few times. This clone's antigen is unknown. No much larger clone is present one base from it, and per-base qualities are unavailable. These data belong to a study of beta chain features in type 1 diabetes (dated by TCRdb to between 2018 and 2020). Turning to the overall study: Mean age, gender distribution, total cell number and subset yield did not differ between patients and healthy donors. Across all samples, approximately 98,000,000 sorted cells were examined, and cell number per subset correlated strongly with RNA yield. The study compared TCRB repertoires of sorted circulating CD4+ T cell subsets between recently diagnosed type 1 diabetes patients and matched healthy donors. Whereas all 28 donors provided naive and central memory subsets, regulatory and stem cell-like memory subsets were isolated from just 8 patients and roughly eight healthy donors.

The germline V gene provides CDR1 MDHEN and CDR2 SYDVKM. The CDR3 runs 13 residues from the cysteine to the phenylalanine. Of the read, only the CDR3 DNA is kept; its 39 bases are in frame from base 1. V and J are trimmed by 8 bases and 5 bases, and the gene matches miss 7 bases of the junction. General conclusions and limits of the study: At VDJ recombination sites, patients with type 1 diabetes made fewer insertions and deleted more nucleotides, a pattern implying thymic rearrangement abnormalities. Sequencing cDNA rather than genomic DNA could over-represent highly expressing activated cells, although activation and CD3 levels did not differ between groups. PCR may preferentially amplify shorter templates, but because patient and control samples were amplified and corrected together, any resulting skew would affect both groups equally. A moderate but significant shortening of TCRB CDR3 length was observed in type 1 diabetes patients in all four CD4+ subsets. Naive, central memory and regulatory TCRB repertoires appeared to be more alike among patients than among healthy donors. Because the HLA sub-analyses included only small numbers of individuals, any influence of HLA type on TCRB rearrangement was left unresolved.

The High Capacity cDNA Reverse Transcription Kit was used to reverse transcribe all of the isolated RNA, meaning that expressed TCRB transcripts were what got sequenced. Deep immunoSEQ sequencing was performed on naive, central memory and regulatory T cell samples, with an average of approximately 4 million total reads per sample. Sorted cells were lysed in RLT buffer, and RNA was extracted using DNase-treated RNeasy Micro or Mini kits according to cell number. Each cell subset was processed on its own to prevent cross-contamination, while patient and healthy donor samples were processed together. The immunoSEQ multiplex PCR was used to amplify TCRB sequences from cDNA, generating 87-bp fragments that spanned the CDR3 region. The amplicons were sequenced using the Illumina HiSeq platform. The paper's processing steps were these. Synthetic template baselines were used to correct PCR bias computationally, reads within Hamming distance 2 were collapsed together, and singletons that could not be merged were discarded. Reads were aligned against IMGT so that V, D and J genes, CDR3 length and insertions or deletions at six rearrangement sites could be assigned. Within each subset, clonotype counts were normalized to the number of sorted cells before true diversity and Gini coefficients were calculated with the tcR R package. The overlap coefficient, calculated on TCRB nucleotide sequences, was used to measure repertoire sharing. Out-of-frame TCRB sequences from naive cells were analyzed as a proxy for the pre-selection repertoire. TCRdb's version of the immuneACCESS table is confined to in-frame rearrangements and falls short of the full clone set. An unresolved V gene accounts for under half of the shortfall where checked; the remainder is of unknown origin. V and J calls and clone size are those listed in that table; D and trimming were worked out from the DNA. The sample profile shows about 250,000 clones; 11% to 15% of them were found once. More than 0.02% of the sample is held by the ten biggest clonotypes.

A single peripheral blood draw of roughly 0.11 L on average was collected from each donor into heparinised tubes. Using a panel that included CD45RO, CCR7, CD25, CD127, CD95 and CD27, naive, central memory, regulatory and stem cell-like memory CD4+ T cells were sorted on a BD FACSAria II. Every sorted population had a purity above 98%. PBMCs were separated immediately by Lymphoprep density gradient centrifugation and were stained directly, without being cultured. So that batch effects would be minimized, each experiment stained and sorted samples in pairs, pairing one healthy donor with one patient.

The rearranged chain carries TRBV28 and TRBJ1-1, and 8 junctional nucleotides match TRBD1. Input material: naive CD4+ T cells from blood. This sample's cell subset or site label indicates: true naive CD4+ T cells. This clonotype originated in a woman in her thirties or forties in good health. In nucleotides, the sequence is TGTGCCAGCCTTACAGGGGGGCCAACTGAAGCTTTCTTT. Its product reads: CASLTGGPTEAFF.